Sequencing of this T cell receptor (beta chain) was carried out in a study of blood T cell repertoires in COVID-19. The wider study: PBMCs, B-cell-depleted T cells, or T cells were the source of the cDNA or gDNA that made up the material.

Authors' analysis steps: The assay estimated nucleated cells by amplifying reference gene primers. Repertoires were generated with immunoSEQ multiplex PCR, while TCRdb's copy carries only in-frame clones and drops some. The D gene and trimming were derived from the DNA, and the V and J assignments and clone size from that table. The sample carries tens of thousands of clones, approximately 91% recorded once. In germline, CDR1 is SGHAT, CDR2 FQNNGV. CDR3 length equals 14 residues. Trimming removed 5 bases from V and 3 bases from J, with 12 bases in between. The TCR comes from a man in his sixties or seventies with active COVID-19. Sequencing input: peripheral blood. J is TRBJ2-3 and V is TRBV11-2; D might be TRBD1 (7 bases). The CDR3 sequence is CASSPGGITDTQYF. For the CDR3, the DNA is TGTGCCAGCAGCCCAGGGGGGATTACAGATACGCAGTATTTT.